This is a list of T cell receptor beta chains from one sample in a study of naive and memory T cell subsets. TCRdb ran MiXCR on the UMI-ligation and nested PCR reads and lists one entry per CDR3 protein. This table holds about 25,000 distinct CDR3 sequences, over 4% found once. Sample: blood. These receptors all come from an adult in good health. Both conserved end residues are part of each CDR3. Each record gives: V gene, clone size, J gene, D gene, CDR3 DNA, CDR3 protein. A D gene is named only where the DNA matches it firmly. Size is omitted from some rows. Given values are once, few, many or a class for expanded clones.

v_gene: TRBV6-5; abundance: many; j_gene: TRBJ2-7; d_gene: -; CDR3nt: TGTGCCAGCAGTTACGATCGGGGAAACGAGCAGTACTTC; CDR3aa: CASSYDRGNEQYF
v_gene: TRBV19; abundance: -; j_gene: TRBJ1-1; d_gene: -; CDR3nt: TGTGCCAGTAGTCCTCTTCTCGGAAGCGAGAACACTGAAGCTTTCTTT; CDR3aa: CASSPLLGSENTEAFF
v_gene: TRBV20-1; abundance: many; j_gene: TRBJ2-1; d_gene: TRBD2; CDR3nt: TGCAGTGCCCCGAGGGAGGGGAGCGTCTACAATGAGCAGTTCTTC; CDR3aa: CSAPREGSVYNEQFF
v_gene: TRBV12-3/TRBV12-4; abundance: many; j_gene: TRBJ1-5; d_gene: -; CDR3nt: TGTGCCAGCAGTTTAGACAGTGGGGAGTTGCCCCAGCATTTT; CDR3aa: CASSLDSGELPQHF
v_gene: TRBV15; abundance: many; j_gene: TRBJ1-5; d_gene: TRBD1; CDR3nt: TGTGCCACCAGCAGGAGACAGGGGGGGAGTCAGCCCCAGCATTTT; CDR3aa: CATSRRQGGSQPQHF
v_gene: TRBV7-2; abundance: many; j_gene: TRBJ2-3; d_gene: -; CDR3nt: TGTGCCAGCAGCTTGGTTGGCGGACTTGCTAGCACAGATACGCAGTATTTT; CDR3aa: CASSLVGGLASTDTQYF
v_gene: TRBV4-3; abundance: many; j_gene: TRBJ2-1; d_gene: TRBD2; CDR3nt: TGCGCCAGCAGCCAAGACGTAAGCGGGAGGGCCGGTAATGAGCAGTTCTTC; CDR3aa: CASSQDVSGRAGNEQFF
v_gene: TRBV5-4; abundance: many; j_gene: TRBJ2-2; d_gene: -; CDR3nt: TGTGCCAGCAGCGCTTCCCTCCGCGGGGAGCTGTTTTTT; CDR3aa: CASSASLRGELFF
v_gene: TRBV20-1; abundance: many; j_gene: TRBJ1-5; d_gene: -; CDR3nt: TGCAGTGCTAGCCGGACGGCAAATCAGCCCCAGCATTTT; CDR3aa: CSASRTANQPQHF
v_gene: TRBV15; abundance: many; j_gene: TRBJ2-3; d_gene: -; CDR3nt: TGTGCCACCAGCAGTGAATGGATCACAGATACGCAGTATTTT; CDR3aa: CATSSEWITDTQYF
v_gene: TRBV4-3; abundance: -; j_gene: TRBJ2-1; d_gene: -; CDR3nt: TGCGCCAGCAGCCAAGAACGGGGGAGCTCCTACAATGAGCAGTTCTTC; CDR3aa: CASSQERGSSYNEQFF
v_gene: TRBV27; abundance: many; j_gene: TRBJ1-2; d_gene: -; CDR3nt: TGTGCCAGCAGTCCCCTCAGCCTTGGGACGGATGGCTACACCTTC; CDR3aa: CASSPLSLGTDGYTF
v_gene: TRBV29-1; abundance: medium-sized; j_gene: TRBJ2-1; d_gene: -; CDR3nt: TGCAGCGTTGAAGATGAAGGTGGGCAGGGGAAGAGGAATGAGCAGTTCTTC; CDR3aa: CSVEDEGGQGKRNEQFF
v_gene: TRBV5-1; abundance: many; j_gene: TRBJ1-1; d_gene: -; CDR3nt: TGCGCCAGCAGCTCTAGACGGAAACCGAACACTGAAGCTTTCTTT; CDR3aa: CASSSRRKPNTEAFF
v_gene: TRBV18; abundance: many; j_gene: TRBJ1-2; d_gene: TRBD1; CDR3nt: TGTGCCAGCTCACCAAAGGTGACAGGGGGGAACTATGGCTACACCTTC; CDR3aa: CASSPKVTGGNYGYTF
v_gene: TRBV5-8; abundance: many; j_gene: TRBJ1-5; d_gene: -; CDR3nt: TGTGCCAGCAGCTTTCAAACCTATCAGCCCCAGCATTTT; CDR3aa: CASSFQTYQPQHF
v_gene: TRBV6-6; abundance: few; j_gene: TRBJ2-5; d_gene: -; CDR3nt: TGTGCCAGCAGTAGCAAAGAGACCCAGTACTTC; CDR3aa: CASSSKETQYF
v_gene: TRBV20-1; abundance: few; j_gene: TRBJ2-3; d_gene: -; CDR3nt: TGCAGTGCTAGAGATGGTGGAATCCCCACAGATACGCAGTATTTT; CDR3aa: CSARDGGIPTDTQYF
v_gene: TRBV18; abundance: many; j_gene: TRBJ2-2; d_gene: -; CDR3nt: TGTGCCAGCTCACCACCCGAGGGATTCGGGGAGCTGTTTTTT; CDR3aa: CASSPPEGFGELFF
v_gene: TRBV29-1; abundance: many; j_gene: TRBJ2-5; d_gene: TRBD1; CDR3nt: TGCAGCGTTGGACAGGGTTCGCGGGAGACCCAGTACTTC; CDR3aa: CSVGQGSRETQYF
v_gene: TRBV14; abundance: many; j_gene: TRBJ2-7; d_gene: -; CDR3nt: TGTGCCAGCAGTGGAACCGGCCTCTACGAGCAGTACTTC; CDR3aa: CASSGTGLYEQYF
v_gene: TRBV14; abundance: few; j_gene: TRBJ2-1; d_gene: -; CDR3nt: TGTGCCAGCAGCCAATCGTTTGGGGAGTGGAATGAGCAGTTCTTC; CDR3aa: CASSQSFGEWNEQFF
v_gene: TRBV6-2/TRBV6-3; abundance: many; j_gene: TRBJ1-1; d_gene: TRBD1; CDR3nt: TGTGCCAGCAGAAGAGGACAGGGGGATACTGAAGCTTTCTTT; CDR3aa: CASRRGQGDTEAFF
v_gene: TRBV27; abundance: few; j_gene: TRBJ2-5; d_gene: -; CDR3nt: TGTGCCAGCAGTTCCGCAGGGCTTAGTGGAGAGACCCAGTACTTC; CDR3aa: CASSSAGLSGETQYF
v_gene: TRBV3-1; abundance: many; j_gene: TRBJ1-2; d_gene: -; CDR3nt: TGTGCCAGCAGCCCTCAACAGGGAACGCTTCCCTATGGCTACACCTTC; CDR3aa: CASSPQQGTLPYGYTF
v_gene: TRBV20-1; abundance: many; j_gene: TRBJ2-1; d_gene: TRBD1; CDR3nt: TGCAGTGCTAGTCAGACAGGGATGGGGCTTCGGAACAATGAGCAGTTCTTC; CDR3aa: CSASQTGMGLRNNEQFF
v_gene: TRBV7-3; abundance: many; j_gene: TRBJ2-1; d_gene: -; CDR3nt: TGTGCCAGCAGCTTAAGTGGGGATGAGCAGTTCTTC; CDR3aa: CASSLSGDEQFF
v_gene: TRBV2; abundance: many; j_gene: TRBJ2-1; d_gene: TRBD1; CDR3nt: TGTGCCAGCAGTGAATCTAGGACAGGGGCGGATGAGCAGTTCTTC; CDR3aa: CASSESRTGADEQFF
v_gene: TRBV12-3/TRBV12-4; abundance: -; j_gene: TRBJ2-7; d_gene: -; CDR3nt: TGTGCCAGCAGTTTCGGTGAAACCGAGCAGTACTTC; CDR3aa: CASSFGETEQYF